One sample yielded the 11 T cell receptor beta chains listed below, sequenced in a study of tumor and adjacent non-tumor tissue in lung cancer. The template was RNA from unsorted bulk tissue. This non-tumor lung sample came from over 3 cm beyond the tumor edge. TCRbeta libraries were built with three rounds of nested PCR, modified from ARM-PCR. TCRdb reprocessed the multiplex PCR reads via MiXCR and lists one record per CDR3 protein. This table holds tens of thousands of distinct CDR3 sequences, approximately 60% found once. The sample consisted of distant non-tumor lung tissue. The source of these receptors is a woman in her thirties or forties with non-small cell lung cancer.

This chain uses TRBV29-1 with TRBJ2-5; 9 bases match TRBD1. The germline V gene has CDR1 SQVTM and CDR2 ANQGSEA. The CDR3 sequence is 17 residues long. J gave up 5 bases and V 7 bases, and 20 bases lay outside the gene matches. DNA of the CDR3: TGCAGCGATGGGGGTGCATGGGAAACAGGGGGCTGGGAGACCCAGTACTTC. Its protein is CSDGGAWETGGWETQYF. The full variable domain, its missing parts supplied by reference TRBV29-1 and TRBJ2-5, is SAVISQKPSRDICQRGTSLTIQCQVDSQVTMMFWYRQQPGQSLTLIATANQGSEATYESGFVIDKFPISRPNLTFSTLTVSNMSPEDSSIYLCSDGGAWETGGWETQYFGPGTRLLVL.

The V gene is TRBV20-1, the J gene TRBJ2-3, with D maybe TRBD1 (5 bases). The CDR3 is 14 residues long. Germline V gene data show CDR1 as DFQATT and CDR2 as SNEGSKA (reference sequence). The V end lost 2 bases, the J end lost 4 bases, and 13 bases lay between the germline ends. The CDR3 coding sequence is TGCAGTGCTAGACTGATCCAGGGCGCAGATACGCAGTATTTT. As protein: CSARLIQGADTQYF.

For this clonotype: A much larger clone is a single base away; this may be a read error. This chain joins TRBV5-5 and TRBJ2-5; 9 bases align to TRBD1. CDR1 SGHKS and CDR2 YYEKEE come from the germline V gene (reference sequence). CDR3 length: 18 residues. The CDR3 sequence is CTSSLTMTGGSLGETQYF. In DNA, the CDR3 is TGTACCAGCAGCTTGACTATGACAGGGGGAAGTCTAGGGGAGACCCAGTACTTC.

V is TRBV12-3 or TRBV12-4 and J is TRBJ2-4; possibly TRBD2 for D (6 bases). CDR3 size: 17 residues. Trimming pared 3 bases from V and 0 bases from J, leaving 15 bases between. For the CDR3, the DNA is TGTGCCAGCAGTTTTAAGTCGGGGGTCGTAGCCAAAAACATTCAGTACTTC. Protein product: CASSFKSGVVAKNIQYF.

As concerns this clonotype: Germline and junction disagree at one end, which may indicate a read error. CDR3 sequence: CASAGGTDLETQNF. In DNA, the CDR3 is TGTGCCAGTGCGGGGGGAACCGACCTGGAGACCCAGAACTTC. The rearrangement joins TRBV6-2 or TRBV6-3 to TRBJ2-5, with 8 bases fitting TRBD2. CDR3 size: 14 residues. Germline V CDR1 and CDR2: MNHEY, SVGEGT.

A note on this clonotype: This may arise from a read error, as a much more abundant clone is one base away. V gene TRBV24-1 combines with J gene TRBJ2-7, with 9 bases matching TRBD1. Per germline, CDR1 KGHDR and CDR2 SFDVKD. The length of the CDR3 is 14 residues. The CDR3 DNA reads as TGTGCCACCAGTGAGGGACAGGGATCCTACGAGCGGTACTTC. It translates to CATSEGQGSYERYF.

The V gene is TRBV9, the J gene TRBJ2-1; D gene uncertain. The CDR3 length is 14 residues. V dropped 0 bases and J dropped 4 bases, with 8 bases sitting between them. Germline V CDR1 and CDR2: SGDLS, YYNGEE. CDR3 sequence reads: CASSVDGRYNEQFF. The CDR3 nucleotides are TGTGCCAGCAGCGTAGACGGCCGATACAATGAGCAGTTCTTC.

For this clonotype: The germline gene is not matched at one end of the junction; a read error may be the cause. The chain is built from TRBV29-1 and TRBJ2-3; unclear D gene. CDR3 length: 14 residues. Germline lookup yields CDR1 SQVTM and CDR2 ANQGSEA. CDR3 amino acids: CSANMDASTDTQYF. The CDR3 DNA reads TGCAGCGCCAATATGGACGCAAGCACAGATACGCAATATTTT.

By sample fraction, this clonotype is medium-sized. The chain couples TRBV11-2 to TRBJ2-1; no clear D gene. Trimming cost V 3 bases and J 2 bases, with 20 bases left between them. The CDR3 contains 18 residues. Per the germline V gene, CDR1 is SGHAT and CDR2 is FQNNGV. CDR3: CASSLRPISAVAYNEQFF. The DNA for the CDR3 is TGTGCCAGCAGCTTGAGGCCCATTAGTGCGGTTGCCTACAATGAGCAGTTCTTC. The full variable domain, completed using reference TRBV11-2 and TRBJ2-1, is EAGVAQSPRYKIIEKRQSVAFWCNPISGHATLYWYQQILGQGPKLLIQFQNNGVVDDSQLPKDRFSAERLKGVDSTLKIQPAKLEDSAVYLCASSLRPISAVAYNEQFFGPGTRLTVL.

To note about this clonotype: A single base separates this from a much larger clone, so it may be a read error. The J gene is TRBJ2-5, the V gene TRBV20-1; D remains unclear. Germline CDR1 is DFQATT and CDR2 is SNEGSKA (reference sequence). The CDR3 covers 14 residues. V was trimmed by 3 bases and J by 2 bases, leaving 13 bases between them. The CDR3: CSARSDNTQETQYF. The CDR3 DNA is TGCAGTGCTAGGTCCGACAATACTCAAGAGACCCAGTACTTC.

This clonotype came up many times. CDR3 sequence (DNA): TGTGCCAGCAGCGTCCGGCCTTACGAGGAGCAGTACTTC. It encodes CASSVRPYEEQYF. The chain combines TRBV28 with TRBJ2-7; D gene unclear. Germline CDR1 reads MDHEN; CDR2 reads SYDVKM. V was pared by 6 bases and J by 7 bases, with 16 bases between. This CDR3 has 13 residues.